The 22 T cell receptor beta chains below all came from one sample that was sequenced in a study of cytomegalovirus exposure and HLA in healthy donors. In the PCR, 60 Vbeta and 13 Jbeta primers were used. The method was immunoSEQ multiplex PCR; TCRdb's version includes in-frame clones alone and lacks a portion of them. The profile shows 95,000 to 100,000 clones, 65% to 80% of them singletons. The specimen sequenced was PBMCs. These receptors originate from a woman in her forties in good health and CMV-seronegative.

This clone showed up just once. The V and J genes are TRBV4-1 and TRBJ2-7; the match to TRBD2 covers 7 bases. The CDR3 spans 15 residues. Trimming cost V 0 bases and J 4 bases; bases outside gene matches: 6. The germline gives CDR1 MGHRA, CDR2 YSYEKL. The CDR3 reads CASSQEAGLLYEQYF. In DNA form, the CDR3 reads TGCGCCAGCAGCCAAGAAGCGGGGCTCCTTTACGAGCAGTACTTC.

V gene TRBV18 combines with J gene TRBJ2-2; 7 bases agree with TRBD2. The CDR3 is made up of 15 amino acids. The trim removed 3 bases at V and 3 bases at J, leaving 4 bases unmatched. From germline, CDR1 is KGHSH and CDR2 LQKENI. DNA of the CDR3: TGTGCCAGCTCACCGTCTAGCGGTGACACCGGGGAGCTGTTTTTT. Encoded protein: CASSPSSGDTGELFF.

V usage is TRBV5-1 and J usage is TRBJ1-2; 8 nucleotides agree with TRBD1. Germline CDR1 SGHRS, CDR2 YFSETQ. The CDR3 loop spans 14 amino acids. V shed 2 bases, J shed 8 bases, and the junction held 8 bases outside the gene matches. The CDR3, as DNA: TGCGCCAGCAGCTTTGAGAACAGGGGGTCGGGCTACACCTTC. Its protein is CASSFENRGSGYTF.

The rearrangement joins TRBV30 to TRBJ2-7; weak D call: TRBD1 (6 bases). The germline CDR1 and CDR2 sequences are GTSNPN and SVGIG (reference sequence). Trimming stripped 1 base from V and 5 bases from J, with 24 bases between. This CDR3 has 17 amino acids. CDR3 sequence: CAWSGSFKVQGTNEQYF. The CDR3 DNA follows: TGTGCCTGGAGTGGGTCGTTTAAAGTACAGGGTACCAACGAGCAGTACTTC.

The J gene is TRBJ2-1, the V gene TRBV5-1; D unresolved. The CDR3 extends over 15 amino acids. CDR1 is SGHRS and CDR2 is YFSETQ in the germline V gene. V dropped 3 bases and J dropped 0 bases, with 10 bases sitting between them. The CDR3 sequence is CASSSPARSYNEQFF. The CDR3 DNA is TGCGCCAGCAGCTCACCAGCGCGCTCCTACAATGAGCAGTTCTTC.

The J gene is TRBJ1-3, the V gene TRBV7-9; the D is unclear. The length of the CDR3 is 13 residues. The germline CDR1 and CDR2 sequences are SEHNR and FQNEAQ (reference sequence). Trimming took off 4 bases at V and 4 bases at J, with 8 bases between the two ends. This CDR3 is CASSSNAGNTIYF. The CDR3 DNA follows: TGTGCCAGCAGCTCTAATGCCGGAAACACCATATATTTT.

This chain's CDR3 is CASSPGQGVGGELFF. The DNA for the CDR3 is TGTGCCAGCAGCCCCGGACAGGGGGTAGGTGGGGAGCTGTTTTTT. V usage is TRBV5-4 and J usage is TRBJ2-2; 10 bases are a match to TRBD1. Losses at the gene ends were 4 bases for V and 8 bases for J; bases not matched to a gene: 8. The CDR3 is 15 amino acids. Germline assignment: CDR1 SGHNT and CDR2 YYREEE (reference sequence).

The chain couples TRBV11-2 to TRBJ2-1; 7 nucleotides match TRBD1. Germline V gene data show CDR1 as SGHAT and CDR2 as FQNNGV. The CDR3 has 17 residues. V shed 5 bases and J 0 bases; nucleotides not matched to a gene: 10. CDR3 DNA: TGTGCCAGCAGCCCTATAGGGGGCCCCAGCTCCTACAATGAGCAGTTCTTC. This gives the protein CASSPIGGPSSYNEQFF.

The chain uses TRBV19 and TRBJ2-5, with TRBD2 matching over 9 bases. The CDR3 length is 14 residues. Germline CDR1 is LNHDA and CDR2 is SQIVND (reference sequence). V shed 5 bases, J shed 1 base, and the junction held 2 bases outside the gene matches. Here the CDR3 reads CASSASGAQETQYF. The DNA of the CDR3 is TGTGCCAGTAGTGCTAGCGGGGCCCAAGAGACCCAGTACTTC.

The chain couples TRBV2 to TRBJ1-1; D is undetermined. The CDR3 is made up of 13 amino acids. Germline CDR1 is SNHLY and CDR2 is FYNNEI. Trimming pared 7 bases from V and 6 bases from J, leaving 15 bases between. The DNA for the CDR3 is TGTGCCAGCATCATTCGCGGGTCAGCTGAAGCTTTCTTT. Translation: CASIIRGSAEAFF. Full variable domain (missing parts from reference TRBV2 and TRBJ1-1): EPEVTQTPSHQVTQMGQEVILRCVPISNHLYFYWYRQILGQKVEFLVSFYNNEISEKSEIFDDQFSVERPDGSNFTLKIRSTKLEDSAMYFCASIIRGSAEAFFGQGTRLTVV.

The chain recombines TRBV7-9 with TRBJ2-1; TRBD2 aligns across 8 bases. With V trimmed by 5 bases and J by 6 bases, 12 bases remained unmatched. The germline CDR1 and CDR2 sequences are SEHNR and FQNEAQ (reference sequence). The CDR3 sequence is 16 residues long. CDR3 in DNA: TGTGCCAGCAGCCCGGCCCTGACTAGCGACCCCAATGAGCAGTTCTTC. Encoded protein: CASSPALTSDPNEQFF.

Comment on this clone: The identical CDR3 is also encoded by other nucleotide sequences in the sample. This chain joins TRBV28 and TRBJ2-7; D gene unclear. Germline V CDR1 and CDR2: MDHEN, SYDVKM. CDR3 length: 11 amino acids. The germline V and J ends were trimmed by 4 bases and 3 bases, with 4 bases remaining between them. DNA of the CDR3: TGTGCCAGCAGTTCCTACTACGAGCAGTACTTC. It codes for CASSSYYEQYF.

The V call is TRBV9, the J call TRBJ2-1, with 8 bases matching TRBD2. The junction had 8 bases not matched to a gene; V was cut back by 4 bases and J by 5 bases. Germline loops: CDR1 SGDLS, CDR2 YYNGEE. The CDR3 length is 15 residues. CDR3 in amino acids: CASSPTGGPNNEQFF. In DNA form, the CDR3 reads TGTGCCAGCAGCCCTACGGGAGGGCCAAACAATGAGCAGTTCTTC. The complete variable domain, with remaining parts taken from reference TRBV9 and TRBJ2-1, reads DSGVTQTPKHLITATGQRVTLRCSPRSGDLSVYWYQQSLDQGLQFLIQYYNGEERAKGNILERFSAQQFPDLHSELNLSSLELGDSALYFCASSPTGGPNNEQFFGPGTRLTVL.

This clone was recorded a few times. V and J are TRBV19 and TRBJ2-5; possible D gene TRBD2, 6 bases. The germline CDR1 and CDR2 sequences are LNHDA and SQIVND (reference sequence). V was trimmed by 5 bases and J by 7 bases, leaving 14 bases between them. The CDR3 totals 13 residues. CDR3 protein: CASSSERAGTQYF. CDR3 nucleotide sequence: TGTGCCAGTAGTTCCGAGAGAGCGGGGACCCAGTACTTC.

The chain links TRBV19 to TRBJ2-2; TRBD2 agrees at 10 bases. Germline assignment: CDR1 LNHDA and CDR2 SQIVND (reference sequence). The CDR3 spans 13 residues. Trimming removed 8 bases from V and 7 bases from J; junction bases left unmatched: 4. The DNA for the CDR3 is TGTGCCAGTCTTCTAGCGGGGGTCGGGGAGCTGTTTTTT. Its protein is CASLLAGVGELFF.

This clone was seen once. The chain employs TRBV27 and TRBJ2-3, with TRBD2 matching 8 bases. The V gene end was trimmed by 2 bases and the J gene end by 6 bases; junction bases not matched to a gene: 7. This CDR3 has 15 amino acids. CDR1 and CDR2 from the germline V gene are MNHEY and SMNVEV (reference sequence). CDR3 residues: CASSLISGGGDTQYF. The CDR3 DNA is TGTGCCAGCAGTTTAATCAGCGGGGGAGGGGATACGCAGTATTTT.

V gene TRBV27 combines with J gene TRBJ2-1; 8 bases line up with TRBD2. Germline loops: CDR1 MNHEY, CDR2 SMNVEV (reference sequence). V dropped 5 bases and J dropped 12; count of bases not matched to a gene: 0. This CDR3 has 10 amino acids. The CDR3, as DNA: TGTGCCAGCAGTCGGGGGGGGCAGTTCTTC. Translating gives CASSRGGQFF.

This clone has only a few counts. This same CDR3 is encoded by further DNA sequences in the sample. The chain uses TRBV5-5 and TRBJ1-5; tentatively, D is TRBD1 (5 bases). Trimming removed 1 base from V and 4 bases from J, with 6 bases in between. Germline V gene sequence: CDR1 SGHKS, CDR2 YYEKEE (reference sequence). The CDR3 has 13 residues. This chain's CDR3 is CASSLTGNQPQHF. As DNA, the CDR3 is TGTGCCAGCAGCTTGACAGGAAATCAGCCCCAGCATTTT.

As for this clone: Germline is not matched at one junction end, which may reflect a read error. Other nucleotide sequences in the sample specify the same CDR3. The rearrangement uses TRBV19 and TRBJ1-6, with unresolved D. The CDR3 contains 13 residues. The germline CDR1 and CDR2 sequences are LNHDA and SQIVND (reference sequence). CDR3 loop: CASHTGYNSPLHF. The CDR3 nucleotides are TGTGCCAGTCATACGGGATATAATTCCCCCCTCCACTTT. Using reference TRBV19 and TRBJ1-6 for the parts outside the CDR3, the full variable domain is DGGITQSPKYLFRKEGQNVTLSCEQNLNHDAMYWYRQDPGQGLRLIYYSQIVNDFQKGDIAEGYSVSREKKESFPLTVTSAQKNPTAFYLCASHTGYNSPLHFGNGTRLTVT.

V gene TRBV6-1 combines with J gene TRBJ1-4, with 8 bases that match TRBD1. The CDR3 runs to 16 residues. V lost 4 bases, J lost 3 bases, and 7 bases stayed unmatched. CDR1 is MNHNS and CDR2 is SASEGT in the germline V gene. CDR3 residues: CASSARDRLPNEKLFF. The CDR3 region has the DNA TGTGCCAGCAGTGCTCGGGACAGGTTGCCTAATGAAAAACTGTTTTTT.

CDR3 residues: CATQGQGDIQYF. As DNA, the CDR3 is TGTGCGACGCAGGGGCAGGGGGACATTCAGTACTTC. The rearrangement links TRBV10-3 to TRBJ2-4; TRBD1 matches 7 bases. Looked up from germline, CDR1 is ENHRY and CDR2 is SYGVKD. CDR3 size: 12 residues.

In its sample, this clone was seen a few times. The V call is TRBV19, the J call TRBJ2-3; 8 bases are a match to TRBD1. V dropped 9 bases and J dropped 1; count of bases not matched to a gene: 6. Germline V lookup: CDR1 LNHDA, CDR2 SQIVND (reference sequence). The CDR3 is 14 residues long. The CDR3 loop is CASTQGVGTDTQYF. In nucleotides, the CDR3 is TGTGCCAGCACACAGGGGGTTGGCACAGATACGCAGTATTTT.